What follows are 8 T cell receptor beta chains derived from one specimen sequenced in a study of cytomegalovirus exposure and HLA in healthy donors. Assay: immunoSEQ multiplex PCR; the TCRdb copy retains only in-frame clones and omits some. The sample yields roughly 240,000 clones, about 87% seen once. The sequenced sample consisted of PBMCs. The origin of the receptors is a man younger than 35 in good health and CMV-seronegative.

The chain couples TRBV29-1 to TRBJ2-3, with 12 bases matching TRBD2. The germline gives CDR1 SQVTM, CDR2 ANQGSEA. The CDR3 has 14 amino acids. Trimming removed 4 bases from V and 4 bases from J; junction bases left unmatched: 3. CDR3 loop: CSVVGTSGPDTQYF. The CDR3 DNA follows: TGCAGCGTTGTAGGGACTAGCGGGCCAGATACGCAGTATTTT.

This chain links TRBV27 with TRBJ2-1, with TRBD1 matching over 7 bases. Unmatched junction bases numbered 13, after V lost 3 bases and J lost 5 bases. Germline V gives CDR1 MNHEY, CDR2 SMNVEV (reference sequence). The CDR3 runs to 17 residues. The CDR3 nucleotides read TGTGCCAGCAGTTTGGACAGGCCTCTGCGACGGGACAATGAGCAGTTCTTC. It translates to CASSLDRPLRRDNEQFF.

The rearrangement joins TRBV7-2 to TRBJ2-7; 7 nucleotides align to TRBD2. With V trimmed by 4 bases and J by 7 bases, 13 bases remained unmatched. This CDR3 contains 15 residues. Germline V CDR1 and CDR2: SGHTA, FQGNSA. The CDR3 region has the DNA TGTGCCAGCAGCTCGGGGACTACCCCGACGGAAGAGCAGTACTTC. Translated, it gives CASSSGTTPTEEQYF.

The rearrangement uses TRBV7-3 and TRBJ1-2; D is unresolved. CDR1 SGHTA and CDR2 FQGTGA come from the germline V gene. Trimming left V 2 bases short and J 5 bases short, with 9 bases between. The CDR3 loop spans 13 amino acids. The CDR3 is CASSLSAGYGYTF. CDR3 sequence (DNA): TGTGCCAGCAGCTTATCTGCGGGATATGGCTACACCTTC.

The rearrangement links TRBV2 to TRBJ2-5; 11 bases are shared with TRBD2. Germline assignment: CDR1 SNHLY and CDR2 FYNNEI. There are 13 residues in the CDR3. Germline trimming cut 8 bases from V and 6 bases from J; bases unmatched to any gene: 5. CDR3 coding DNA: TGTGCCAGCGATAGCGGGGGGGCTAAGACCCAGTACTTC. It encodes CASDSGGAKTQYF.

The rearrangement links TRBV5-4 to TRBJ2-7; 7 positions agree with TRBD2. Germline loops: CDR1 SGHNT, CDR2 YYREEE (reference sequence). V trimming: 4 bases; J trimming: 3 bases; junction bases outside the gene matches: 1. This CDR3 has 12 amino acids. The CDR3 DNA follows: TGTGCCAGCAGCACGGGAGGCTACGAGCAGTACTTC. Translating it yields CASSTGGYEQYF.

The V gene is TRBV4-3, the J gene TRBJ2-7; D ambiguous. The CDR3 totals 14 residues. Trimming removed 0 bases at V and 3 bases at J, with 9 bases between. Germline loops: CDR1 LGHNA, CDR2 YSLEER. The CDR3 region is CASSQDPSFYEQYF. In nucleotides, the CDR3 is TGCGCCAGCAGCCAAGACCCCTCCTTCTACGAGCAGTACTTC.

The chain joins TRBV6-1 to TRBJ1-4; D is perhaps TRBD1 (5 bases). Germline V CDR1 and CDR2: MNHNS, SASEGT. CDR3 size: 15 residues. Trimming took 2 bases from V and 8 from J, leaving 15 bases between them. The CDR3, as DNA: TGTGCCAGCAGTGAACTCGGGGGTTGGGGCGAAAAACTGTTTTTT. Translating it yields CASSELGGWGEKLFF.